A selection of T cell receptor beta chains follows, all from one sample in a study of blood T cell repertoires in COVID-19. Sequencing was performed with immunoSEQ multiplex PCR; in TCRdb, only in-frame clones are kept and a portion is missing. The sample has roughly 56,000 clones, around 86% seen once. The sample taken for sequencing was peripheral blood. The origin of the receptors is a middle-aged man with active COVID-19. Both conserved end residues are part of each CDR3. A D gene is named only where the DNA matches it firmly. Expanded clones are given a class, and other clones once, few, many or no size at all.

J gene,V gene,D gene,clone size,CDR3 protein,CDR3 DNA
TRBJ2-1,TRBV10-3,.,once,CAISDGRGSSYNEQFF,TGTGCCATCAGTGATGGCAGAGGGAGCTCCTACAATGAGCAGTTCTTC
TRBJ2-5,TRBV5-1,TRBD1,.,CASSPGQGRQETQYF,TGCGCCAGCAGCCCGGGACAGGGTCGGCAAGAGACCCAGTACTTC
TRBJ1-1,TRBV2,.,once,CASSGQQNTEAFF,TGTGCCAGCAGCGGACAGCAAAACACTGAAGCTTTCTTT
TRBJ1-4,TRBV27,TRBD1,.,CASGRRGRPNEKLFF,TGTGCCAGCGGGAGAAGGGGGCGCCCTAATGAAAAACTGTTTTTT
TRBJ1-6,TRBV19,.,.,CASGSEINSPLHF,TGTGCCAGTGGGAGTGAGATTAATTCACCCCTCCACTTT
TRBJ2-1,TRBV3-1/TRBV3-2,.,.,CASSQDNNYNEQFF,TGTGCCAGCAGCCAAGATAACAACTACAATGAGCAGTTCTTC
TRBJ1-1,TRBV6-5,.,few,CASTLTQEGHTEAFF,TGTGCCAGCACCTTGACCCAGGAGGGGCACACTGAAGCTTTCTTT
TRBJ1-6,TRBV14,.,once,CASSQVGRSPLHF,TGTGCCAGCAGCCAAGTTGGTCGGTCACCCCTCCACTTT
TRBJ1-6,TRBV9,TRBD1,.,CASSPWTGNSPLHF,TGTGCCAGCAGCCCCTGGACAGGGAATTCACCCCTCCACTTT
TRBJ1-1,TRBV6-5,.,.,CASTTSGEAFF,TGTGCCAGCACCACGTCCGGGGAAGCTTTCTTT
TRBJ1-2,TRBV2,.,.,CASSDPGNNGYTF,TGTGCCAGCAGTGACCCGGGGAATAATGGCTACACCTTC
TRBJ2-7,TRBV5-1,TRBD2,.,CASSSGVAGVYEQYF,TGCGCCAGCAGCTCCGGAGTAGCGGGAGTGTACGAGCAGTACTTC
TRBJ1-1,TRBV2,.,.,CASRPDTNTEAFF,TGTGCCAGCAGACCAGACACGAACACTGAAGCTTTCTTT
TRBJ2-7,TRBV3-1/TRBV3-2,.,.,CASSPSLVVGTVSYEQYF,TGTGCCAGCAGCCCGTCCTTAGTAGTCGGGACTGTATCCTACGAGCAGTACTTC
TRBJ1-1,TRBV11-2,.,.,CASSPARAITEAFF,TGTGCCAGCAGCCCGGCGAGGGCGATCACTGAAGCTTTCTTT
TRBJ1-2,TRBV5-6,TRBD1,.,CASSSEVGTGGAMRGYTF,TGTGCCAGCAGCTCGGAAGTAGGGACAGGGGGTGCAATGCGTGGCTACACCTTC
TRBJ1-3,TRBV10-3,.,.,CAISRQDNGNTIYF,TGTGCCATCAGTCGACAGGATAACGGAAACACCATATATTTT
TRBJ2-3,TRBV2,TRBD1,.,CASSGNTGADTQYF,TGTGCCAGCAGTGGCAACACAGGGGCAGATACGCAGTATTTT
TRBJ1-1,TRBV5-1,.,.,CASSLGGRGAEAFF,TGCGCCAGCAGCTTGGGGGGCAGGGGCGCTGAAGCTTTCTTT
TRBJ1-4,TRBV7-9,.,.,CASSEMGPEKLFF,TGTGCCAGCAGCGAGATGGGCCCTGAAAAACTGTTTTTT
TRBJ1-5,TRBV28,.,.,CASSSPAGRVFQPQHF,TGTGCCAGCAGTTCACCGGCAGGGAGGGTTTTTCAGCCCCAGCATTTT
TRBJ2-7,TRBV13,.,many,CASSSRDHGSSYEQYF,TGTGCCAGCAGCTCCCGAGATCATGGGAGCTCCTACGAGCAGTACTTC
TRBJ2-2,TRBV24-1,.,.,CATSHRENTGELFF,TGTGCCACCAGTCACAGGGAGAACACCGGGGAGCTGTTTTTT
TRBJ1-5,TRBV6-5,.,once,CASSGNYDSNQPQHF,TGTGCCAGCTCGGGGAATTACGATAGCAATCAGCCCCAGCATTTT
TRBJ2-5,TRBV6-5,TRBD1,.,CASSPTGGWETQYF,TGTGCCAGCAGTCCCACAGGGGGCTGGGAGACCCAGTACTTC
TRBJ2-7,TRBV27,TRBD2,.,CASSFPSGASYEQYF,TGTGCCAGCAGTTTCCCCAGCGGGGCTTCCTACGAGCAGTACTTC
TRBJ2-7,TRBV5-4,TRBD2,.,CASSFGGSYEQYF,TGTGCCAGCAGCTTCGGGGGGTCCTACGAGCAGTACTTC
TRBJ2-5,TRBV2,.,few,CASTKGGVETQYF,TGTGCCAGCACCAAAGGGGGGGTCGAGACCCAGTACTTC
TRBJ2-7,TRBV27,.,.,CASSVTVAYEQYF,TGTGCCAGCAGCGTGACAGTAGCCTACGAGCAGTACTTC
TRBJ1-5,TRBV19,TRBD1,.,CASAGTGNQPQHF,TGTGCCAGTGCCGGGACAGGTAATCAGCCCCAGCATTTT
TRBJ2-5,TRBV5-1,.,.,CASSLVEGQETQYF,TGCGCCAGCAGCTTGGTTGAGGGACAAGAGACCCAGTACTTC
TRBJ1-4,TRBV6-7,.,.,CASSQDGPNEKLFF,TGTGCCAGCAGCCAGGATGGGCCTAATGAAAAACTGTTTTTT